The text below deals with one T cell receptor beta chain. This clonotype was seen only a few times. Its antigen target is currently unknown. Per-base quality was not reported, and no clone a single base away is much larger than it. The data stem from a study of T-cell memory formation after mild COVID-19 (dated by TCRdb to the early 2020s). Regarding the study in general: Most TCR sequence clusters were specific to one of the two donors. The cohort comprised two young, previously healthy adult volunteers, one female and one male. Longitudinal TCRalpha and TCRbeta repertoire sequencing tracked T-cell clones expanding and contracting after mild COVID-19 in a couple of donors.

PBMCs were isolated by Ficoll-Paque density gradient centrifugation. The CDR3 sequence holds 21 residues, the cysteine and phenylalanine included. Here the CDR3 DNA is all that survives: 63 bases in frame from base 1. The germline V and J ends show losses of 6 bases and 4 bases respectively, and no gene match explains 24 bases of the junction. Reading the germline V gene (reference sequence) gives CDR1 MNHEY and CDR2 SMNVEV. Results the study describes overall, beyond this receptor: Some responding clones were detected in pre-infection memory, which suggested that pre-existing cross-reactive memory T cells had joined the SARS-CoV-2 response. SARS-CoV-2 specificity was not confirmed for the second-wave clones peaking on day 37. Clones contracting from day 15 to 85 had balanced CD4/CD8 phenotypes, while a second wave expanding from day 15 to 37 was biased towards CD4+. The study covered only a couple of mild cases, and larger cohorts including severe cases with pre-infection samples were considered necessary. Contracting CD4+ clones appeared mostly in the CM and EM memory subsets, whereas CD8+ clones were enriched in EMRA.

TCRdb shows the sequencer as Illumina NovaSeq 6000. TCRalpha and TCRbeta cDNA libraries were constructed by 5'RACE with constant-segment primers, with sample barcodes and unique molecular identifiers being introduced. Trizol reagent was used to extract RNA from every sample. Libraries were amplified in two PCR steps, with a second sample barcode and Illumina TruSeq adapters added in the second step. Sequencing of the libraries was done on an Illumina NovaSeq, producing 2 x 150 bp paired-end reads. The original methods were these. With migec v1.2.7, reads were demultiplexed and then collapsed into UMI-guided consensus sequences. Using mixcr v2.1.11, the UMI consensuses were aligned to TRA and TRB V and J templates and assembled into clonotypes. Clonotypes were classified as expanded or contracted when called significant by both edgeR and NoisET, with noise models trained on biological replicates. For edgeR calls, the cutoffs were a false discovery rate-adjusted p below 0.01 and a log2 fold-change threshold of 1. As an exploratory analysis of dynamics, max-normalized trajectories of the 1000 most abundant clonotypes were examined by PCA with hierarchical clustering. Separately sequenced CD4+ and CD8+ repertoires were used to assign a CD4 or CD8 phenotype to each responding clone. TCRdb reworked the public reads: Q25 trimming with fastp, MiXCR clone assembly, productive beta chains retained. Each entry is one CDR3 protein sequence, shown with its most common DNA and genes. The V and J calls and clone size are TCRdb's, not the authors'. In this sample the table shows over 35,000 distinct CDR3 sequences, more than 9% of which occur a single time. The ten largest make up roughly 12% of the sample.

The sequencing input was PBMCs or a T cell subset sorted from them (not recorded which). The chain was built from TRBV27 and TRBJ1-5; 10 of the junction bases match TRBD1. The TCR sequence derives from an adult woman who had mild COVID-19 (a few samples of this study predate the infection). The sample titles of this study are shuffled in the database, so cell type and time point are left out; the donor was told from shared clones. The CDR3 region reads CASRKYTRVGTGDSENQPQHF. The sequence in DNA is TGTGCCAGCAGAAAATATACTCGGGTCGGGACAGGGGACTCCGAGAATCAGCCCCAGCATTTT.